These T cell receptor beta chains were read from a single sample in a study of cytomegalovirus exposure and HLA in healthy donors. TCRdb's copy holds only in-frame clones and misses some; the assay was immunoSEQ multiplex PCR. The profile shows around 400,000 clones, 80% to 90% of them singletons. Material for sequencing was PBMCs. The source of these receptors is a woman aged 18-35 years in good health and CMV-seronegative. CDR3s include the opening cysteine and the closing phenylalanine or tryptophan. The D gene is left open where the match is weak. Expanded clones get a size class; other rows say once, few or many, or leave the size out.

CDR3 DNA,CDR3 protein,D gene,clone size,V gene,J gene
TGTGCCAGCAGGTCTAGTTACAATCAGCCCCAGCATTTT,CASRSSYNQPQHF,.,once,TRBV6-6,TRBJ1-5
TGTGCCAGCATCTGGGATACAGGGTCCTACAATGAGCAGTTCTTC,CASIWDTGSYNEQFF,.,.,TRBV28,TRBJ2-1
TGTGCCAGCTCAATATCGGTCGGACTACCAAATGAGCAGTTCTTC,CASSISVGLPNEQFF,.,.,TRBV18,TRBJ2-1
TGTGCCAGTAGTGGGACAGGCTACGAGCAGTACTTC,CASSGTGYEQYF,TRBD1,.,TRBV19,TRBJ2-7
TGTGCCAGCAGCGGGGACAGGGAAGAAGAGACCCAGTACTTC,CASSGDREEETQYF,TRBD1,.,TRBV2,TRBJ2-5
TGTGCCAGCAACGGACTAGCGGGAGACTATGAGCAGTTCTTC,CASNGLAGDYEQFF,TRBD2,once,TRBV2,TRBJ2-1
TGTGCCAGCAGCCAAGGACAAGCAGCTAACTATGGCTACACCTTC,CASSQGQAANYGYTF,.,.,TRBV5-5,TRBJ1-2
TGTGCCAGTAGTATAGGGCATCAGCCCCAGCATTTT,CASSIGHQPQHF,.,.,TRBV19,TRBJ1-5
TGTGCCAGTGCAACAGGGGTTAACTATGGCTACACCTTC,CASATGVNYGYTF,TRBD1,.,TRBV28,TRBJ1-2
TGTGCCAGCAGCCCTGAGGGGGCCTGGATCCAAGAGACCCAGTACTTC,CASSPEGAWIQETQYF,TRBD1,.,TRBV5-4,TRBJ2-5
TGTGCCAGCAGCTCTGAGGCAGGGCCGTCCTACGAGCAGTACTTC,CASSSEAGPSYEQYF,.,.,TRBV11-2,TRBJ2-7
TGTGCCAGCAGTGAATTGACAGAAAACACCGGGGAGCTGTTTTTT,CASSELTENTGELFF,.,.,TRBV6-1,TRBJ2-2
TGTGCCAGCAGCTTGGTTCAGGTCACCTACAATGAGCAGTTCTTC,CASSLVQVTYNEQFF,.,once,TRBV5-4,TRBJ2-1
TGCGCCAGCAGCTTGGCCTTTGGCCCCGGACAAAGTGAGCAGTTCTTC,CASSLAFGPGQSEQFF,.,.,TRBV5-1,TRBJ2-1
TGTGCCATCCGGAGCGGGACATTAGATACGCAGTATTTT,CAIRSGTLDTQYF,.,.,TRBV4-2,TRBJ2-3
TGTGCCAGCAGTTTATCGACTAGCGGGAGGTATGAGCAGTTCTTC,CASSLSTSGRYEQFF,TRBD2,.,TRBV28,TRBJ2-1
TGTGCCAGCAGCGTACAGAACTCTGGGGCCAACGTCCTGACTTTC,CASSVQNSGANVLTF,.,.,TRBV9,TRBJ2-6
TGCGCCAGCAGTGAGAAGGCTAGCGGGGGTGATGAGCAGTTCTTC,CASSEKASGGDEQFF,TRBD2,.,TRBV10-1,TRBJ2-1
TGTGCCAGCAGCATCAGCGGGGGGACCAGCAATGAGCAGTTCTTC,CASSISGGTSNEQFF,TRBD2,.,TRBV6-5,TRBJ2-1
TGTGCCAGCAGCCCTAGAGGGCAGCTATACAATGAGCAGTTCTTC,CASSPRGQLYNEQFF,.,.,TRBV7-9,TRBJ2-1
TGTGCCAGTAGTATGACTAGCGGGAGACTCTACGAGCAGTACTTC,CASSMTSGRLYEQYF,TRBD2,.,TRBV19,TRBJ2-7
TGTGCCAGCAGCTCCGGACTAGCGGACACAGATACGCAGTATTTT,CASSSGLADTDTQYF,TRBD2,.,TRBV13,TRBJ2-3
TGCGCCAGCAGCGGCCTACAGAACAATAAGCAGTTCTTC,CASSGLQNNKQFF,.,.,TRBV5-1,TRBJ2-1
TGTGCCAGCAGTGACACGGGGAATGAGCAGTTCTTC,CASSDTGNEQFF,.,.,TRBV2,TRBJ2-1
TGTGCCAGCAGCGCGACTGAGTCTGGGGCCAACGTCCTGACTTTC,CASSATESGANVLTF,.,.,TRBV7-9,TRBJ2-6
TGTGCCAGCAGACCGCGACAGCTCTCTGGAAACACCATATATTTT,CASRPRQLSGNTIYF,.,.,TRBV28,TRBJ1-3
TGTGCCAGCAATCACTTGGACAGGGCACCCTACAATGAGCAGTTCTTC,CASNHLDRAPYNEQFF,TRBD1,.,TRBV28,TRBJ2-1
TGTGCCAGCAGTTTGGAGGGAGATTTGGAAAAACTGTTTTTT,CASSLEGDLEKLFF,.,.,TRBV28,TRBJ1-4
TGTGCCAGCAGTTTGTTTCGGGACTTCATTTACGAGCAGTACTTC,CASSLFRDFIYEQYF,.,once,TRBV28,TRBJ2-7
TGTGCCAGCAGTCGACAGGGACTCAATCAGCCCCAGCATTTT,CASSRQGLNQPQHF,TRBD1,.,TRBV27,TRBJ1-5
TGTGCCATCAGTGAGAACTCAGGGGGCTTGAACACTGAAGCTTTCTTT,CAISENSGGLNTEAFF,TRBD1,.,TRBV10-3,TRBJ1-1
TGTGCCAGCAGTTTATATGGGGGCATCGGAAACACCATATATTTT,CASSLYGGIGNTIYF,.,.,TRBV27,TRBJ1-3
TGCGCCAGCAGTGAGGGGCTAGCGGTTACCTACGAGCAGTACTTC,CASSEGLAVTYEQYF,TRBD2,.,TRBV10-1,TRBJ2-7
TGCGCCAGCAGCTATCGGGGGGACAGGGAGCACAATGAGCAGTTCTTC,CASSYRGDREHNEQFF,TRBD1,.,TRBV4-1,TRBJ2-1
TGTGCCAGCAGGACTAACTACGAGCAGTACTTC,CASRTNYEQYF,.,.,TRBV28,TRBJ2-7
TGTGCCAGCAGCTCTCCGGGACTAGCGGGAGACGGGGTGAATGAGCAGTTCTTC,CASSSPGLAGDGVNEQFF,TRBD2,.,TRBV5-4,TRBJ2-1
TGTGCCAGCAGTGAAGTATGGCAAAAACAAAGCTCCTACAATGAGCAGTTCTTC,CASSEVWQKQSSYNEQFF,.,.,TRBV6-1,TRBJ2-1
TGCGCCAGCAGCCATAGCGGGACGACTAACAATGAGCAGTTCTTC,CASSHSGTTNNEQFF,TRBD2,.,TRBV5-1,TRBJ2-1
TGTGCCAGCAGCTTGGAGACAGGGAACTACAATGAGCAGTTCTTC,CASSLETGNYNEQFF,TRBD1,.,TRBV5-4,TRBJ2-1
TGTGCCAGCAGCTCCCCCCAGGGGTCGGGATGGAAGACCCAGTACTTC,CASSSPQGSGWKTQYF,.,.,TRBV7-6,TRBJ2-5
TGTGCCTGGGGACAGGGAAGCTCTGGAAACACCATATATTTT,CAWGQGSSGNTIYF,TRBD1,.,TRBV30,TRBJ1-3
TGTGCCAGCAGTTTATCGGTCGGTACTAATGAAAAACTGTTTTTT,CASSLSVGTNEKLFF,.,.,TRBV27,TRBJ1-4
TGTGCCAGCAGTCCACTCGTCGGGGGGCCGGGGCATGAGCAGTTCTTC,CASSPLVGGPGHEQFF,.,.,TRBV27,TRBJ2-1
TGTGCCAGCAGCTTAGCGCCTTCAAGGGGACAGGGTTTCTACGAGCAGTACTTC,CASSLAPSRGQGFYEQYF,TRBD1,.,TRBV7-2,TRBJ2-7
TGCAGCGTTGAGGGACTATTCTCCTACAATGAGCAGTTCTTC,CSVEGLFSYNEQFF,TRBD2,.,TRBV29-1,TRBJ2-1
TGTGCCTGGTCATCGCAGGGTGGGGAAAAACTGTTTTTT,CAWSSQGGEKLFF,.,once,TRBV30,TRBJ1-4
TGTGCCAGTAGTACCAGACAGGGGCACACTGAAGCTTTCTTT,CASSTRQGHTEAFF,TRBD1,once,TRBV19,TRBJ1-1
TGTGCCAGCAGTTTAACGGGGTTAGCTAATGAAAAACTGTTTTTT,CASSLTGLANEKLFF,.,.,TRBV27,TRBJ1-4